This TCR beta chain was observed in a study of cytomegalovirus exposure and HLA in healthy donors. The overall study: Unique TCRs numbering 75 million to 95 million, obtained from HLA-typed donors, made up an early data release.

The CDR3 is made up of 15 amino acids. Germline V gene data show CDR1 as MNHEY and CDR2 as SVGAGI. Trimming removed 11 bases from V and 3 bases from J; junction bases left unmatched: 14. PCR amplification relied on 60 Vbeta primers (plus 13 Jbeta primers). Assay: immunoSEQ multiplex PCR; the TCRdb copy retains only in-frame clones and omits some. The sample has under 200,000 clones, about 81% seen once. On this clone: The antigen is not known.

Study observations and caveats: Near-uniform donor sequencing depth was presumed by presence/absence analyses. Later work showed greater clonal expansion in HLA-associated TCR beta chains than in equally common others.

What was sequenced was PBMCs. The sequence was collected from a woman under 30 in good health and CMV-seronegative. This chain links TRBV6-5 with TRBJ1-1, with TRBD1 matching over 8 bases. The CDR3 protein is CAPLRTGFLYTEAFF. The DNA of the CDR3 is TGTGCCCCACTCAGGACAGGGTTTTTATACACTGAAGCTTTCTTT.